The clone carrying this T cell receptor (beta chain) was counted once. This sample is drawn from a study of long-term antiretroviral therapy in people with HIV. The immunoSEQ assay was v3.0, run at survey level. This table comes from immunoSEQ multiplex PCR, and its TCRdb copy is limited to in-frame clones, with some not included. The data show about 25,000 clones, approximately 78% seen once. The germline CDR1 and CDR2 sequences are SGHAT and FQNNGV. The V and J ends lost 5 bases and 0 bases, in that order; junction bases with no gene match: 8. This CDR3 has 17 amino acids. The source is a man aged 45-65 years with HIV. The sample here was unsorted PBMCs, taken 2.9 years after starting antiretroviral therapy. This chain connects TRBV11-2 to TRBJ1-3; 9 bases are a match to TRBD1. For the CDR3, the DNA is TGTGCCAGCAGCCCCCGGACAGGGGCGAGCTCTGGAAACACCATATATTTT. It translates to CASSPRTGASSGNTIYF. Drawing the rest from reference TRBV11-2 and TRBJ1-3, the complete variable domain is EAGVAQSPRYKIIEKRQSVAFWCNPISGHATLYWYQQILGQGPKLLIQFQNNGVVDDSQLPKDRFSAERLKGVDSTLKIQPAKLEDSAVYLCASSPRTGASSGNTIYFGEGSWLTVV.